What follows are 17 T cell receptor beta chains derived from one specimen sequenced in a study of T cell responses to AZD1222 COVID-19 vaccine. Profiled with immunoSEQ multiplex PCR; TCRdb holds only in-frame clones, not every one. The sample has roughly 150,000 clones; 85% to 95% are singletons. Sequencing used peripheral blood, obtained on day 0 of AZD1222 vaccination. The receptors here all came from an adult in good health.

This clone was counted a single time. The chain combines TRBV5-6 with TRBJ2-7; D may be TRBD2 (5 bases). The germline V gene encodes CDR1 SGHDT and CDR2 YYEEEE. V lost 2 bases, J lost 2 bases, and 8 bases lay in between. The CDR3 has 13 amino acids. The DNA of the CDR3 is TGTGCCAGCAGCTTAAGGCGGGCCTACGAGCAGTACTTC. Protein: CASSLRRAYEQYF.

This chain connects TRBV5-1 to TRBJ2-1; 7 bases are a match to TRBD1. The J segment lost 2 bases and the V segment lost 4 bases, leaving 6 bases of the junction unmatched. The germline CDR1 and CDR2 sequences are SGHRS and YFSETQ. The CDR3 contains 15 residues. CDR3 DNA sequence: TGCGCCAGCAGCCCCCGGGGACAGACCTACAATGAGCAGTTCTTC. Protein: CASSPRGQTYNEQFF.

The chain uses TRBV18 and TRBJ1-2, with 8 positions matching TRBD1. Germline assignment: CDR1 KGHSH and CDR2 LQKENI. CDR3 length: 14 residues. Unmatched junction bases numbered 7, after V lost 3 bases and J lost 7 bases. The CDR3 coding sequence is TGTGCCAGCTCACCCGGACAGGGCTTCGGTGGCTACACCTTC. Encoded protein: CASSPGQGFGGYTF.

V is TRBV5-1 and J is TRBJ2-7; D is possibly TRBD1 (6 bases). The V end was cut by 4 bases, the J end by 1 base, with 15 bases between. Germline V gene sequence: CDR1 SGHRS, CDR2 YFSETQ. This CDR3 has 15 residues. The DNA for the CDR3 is TGCGCCAGCAGCGGGGGACATTCGCAGTCCTACGAGCAGTACTTC. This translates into CASSGGHSQSYEQYF.

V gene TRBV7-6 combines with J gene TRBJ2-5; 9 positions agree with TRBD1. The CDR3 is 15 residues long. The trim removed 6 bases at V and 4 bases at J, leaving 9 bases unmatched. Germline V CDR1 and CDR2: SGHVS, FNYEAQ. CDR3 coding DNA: TGTGCCAGCAGTTCAGGAGGACAGGGGCGAGAGACCCAGTACTTC. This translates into CASSSGGQGRETQYF.

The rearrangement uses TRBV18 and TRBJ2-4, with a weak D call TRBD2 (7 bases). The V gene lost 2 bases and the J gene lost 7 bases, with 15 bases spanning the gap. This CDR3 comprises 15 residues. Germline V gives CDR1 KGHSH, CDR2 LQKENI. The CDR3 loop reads CASSPGGGRKNIQYF. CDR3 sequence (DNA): TGTGCCAGCTCACCAGGGGGGGGCAGGAAGAACATTCAGTACTTC.

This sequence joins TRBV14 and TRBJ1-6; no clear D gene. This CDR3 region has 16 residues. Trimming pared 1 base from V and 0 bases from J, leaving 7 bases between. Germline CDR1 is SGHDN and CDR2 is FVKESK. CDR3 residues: CASSQGTNSYNSPLHF. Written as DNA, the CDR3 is TGTGCCAGCAGCCAAGGCACAAACTCCTATAATTCACCCCTCCACTTT. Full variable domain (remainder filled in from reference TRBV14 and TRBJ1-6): EAGVTQFPSHSVIEKGQTVTLRCDPISGHDNLYWYRRVMGKEIKFLLHFVKESKQDESGMPNNRFLAERTGGTYSTLKVQPAELEDSGVYFCASSQGTNSYNSPLHFGNGTRLTVT.

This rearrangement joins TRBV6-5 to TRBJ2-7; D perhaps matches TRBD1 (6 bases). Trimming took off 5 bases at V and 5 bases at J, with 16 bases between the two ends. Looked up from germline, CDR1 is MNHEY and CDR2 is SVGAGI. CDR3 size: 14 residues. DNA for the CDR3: TGTGCCAGCAGTACTTCATACAGGGACCACGAGCAGTACTTC. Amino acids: CASSTSYRDHEQYF.

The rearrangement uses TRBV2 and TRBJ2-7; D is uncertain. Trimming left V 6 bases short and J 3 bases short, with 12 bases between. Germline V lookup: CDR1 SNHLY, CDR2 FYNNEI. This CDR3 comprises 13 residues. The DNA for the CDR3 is TGTGCCAGCAGCGCGACCCTGCGCTACGAGCAGTACTTC. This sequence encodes CASSATLRYEQYF.

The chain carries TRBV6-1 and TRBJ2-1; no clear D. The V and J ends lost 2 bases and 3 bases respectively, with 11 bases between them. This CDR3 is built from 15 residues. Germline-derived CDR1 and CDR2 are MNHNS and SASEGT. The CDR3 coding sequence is TGTGCCAGCAGTGAAAGTGGGAAGAGCTACAATGAGCAGTTCTTC. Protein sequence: CASSESGKSYNEQFF.

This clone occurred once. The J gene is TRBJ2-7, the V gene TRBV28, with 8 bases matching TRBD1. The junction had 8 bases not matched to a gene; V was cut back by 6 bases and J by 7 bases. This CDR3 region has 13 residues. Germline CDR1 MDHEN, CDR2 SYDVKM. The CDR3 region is CASRFQGAKEQYF. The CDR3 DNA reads TGTGCCAGCAGATTCCAGGGGGCTAAGGAGCAGTACTTC.

CDR3 nucleotide sequence: TGTGCCAGTAGTAGGCATGGCACAGATACGCAGTATTTT. Amino acids: CASSRHGTDTQYF. This chain connects TRBV19 to TRBJ2-3; no reliable D call. CDR1 is LNHDA and CDR2 is SQIVND in the germline V gene (reference sequence). V was shortened by 4 bases and J by 1 base, with 6 bases between the two germline ends. The CDR3 contains 13 residues.

As DNA, the CDR3 is TGTGCCAGCAGTCCTCCTGGGCAGGGTGAAGCTTTCTTT. Its protein is CASSPPGQGEAFF. The chain recombines TRBV6-6 with TRBJ1-1; D might be TRBD1 (5 bases). Germline V gene data show CDR1 as MNHNY and CDR2 as SVGAGI (reference sequence). V gave up 5 bases and J gave up 7 bases, with 14 bases separating them. The CDR3 is 13 residues long.

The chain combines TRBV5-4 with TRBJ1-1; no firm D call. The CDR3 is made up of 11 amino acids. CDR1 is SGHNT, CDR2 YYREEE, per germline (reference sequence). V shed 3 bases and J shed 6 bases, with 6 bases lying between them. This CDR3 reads CASSSGSEAFF. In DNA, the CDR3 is TGTGCCAGCAGCTCCGGATCTGAAGCTTTCTTT.

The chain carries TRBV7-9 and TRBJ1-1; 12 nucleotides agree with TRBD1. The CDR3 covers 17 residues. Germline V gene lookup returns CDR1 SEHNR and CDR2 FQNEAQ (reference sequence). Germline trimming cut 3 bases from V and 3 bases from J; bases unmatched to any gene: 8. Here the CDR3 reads CASSFGTGGPLDTEAFF. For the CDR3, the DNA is TGTGCCAGCAGCTTCGGGACAGGGGGCCCGTTGGACACTGAAGCTTTCTTT.

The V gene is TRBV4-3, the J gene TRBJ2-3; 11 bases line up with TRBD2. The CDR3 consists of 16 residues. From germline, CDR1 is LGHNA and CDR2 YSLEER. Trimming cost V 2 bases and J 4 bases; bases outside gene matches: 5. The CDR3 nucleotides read TGCGCCAGCAGCCAATCCGGGACTAGCGGACCAGATACGCAGTATTTT. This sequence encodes CASSQSGTSGPDTQYF.

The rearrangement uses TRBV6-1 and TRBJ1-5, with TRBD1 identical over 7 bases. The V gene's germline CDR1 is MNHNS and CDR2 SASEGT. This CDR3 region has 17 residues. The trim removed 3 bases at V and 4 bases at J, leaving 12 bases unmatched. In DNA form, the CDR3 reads TGTGCCAGCAGTGACGAGACAGGGTGTAATTGTAATCAGCCCCAGCATTTT. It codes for CASSDETGCNCNQPQHF.